Following are 17 T cell receptor beta chains from one sample sequenced in a study of patients and donors after allogeneic stem cell transplantation. Each CDR3 protein gets one entry after TCRdb re-called the RT-PCR reads with MiXCR. The repertoire consists of approximately 25,000 distinct CDR3 sequences, with around 30% occurring once and the leading ten covering approximately 50%. Sequenced input: blood, either unsorted or a sorted T cell fraction (not recorded which). Receptor source: a human donor who was either an allogeneic HSCT recipient or a stem cell or donor lymphocyte infusion donor (not recorded which). It is not recorded whose cells these are; they may come from a transplant donor.

This chain connects TRBV2 to TRBJ1-2; D remains unclear. V shed 10 bases and J shed 4 bases, with 16 bases lying between them. This CDR3 has 13 residues. In germline, CDR1 is SNHLY, CDR2 FYNNEI. CDR3 loop: CATQSGPSYGYTF. Here the CDR3 DNA reads TGTGCCACCCAGAGCGGGCCCAGCTATGGCTACACCTTC. The entire variable domain, with the rest obtained from reference TRBV2 and TRBJ1-2, is as follows: EPEVTQTPSHQVTQMGQEVILRCVPISNHLYFYWYRQILGQKVEFLVSFYNNEISEKSEIFDDQFSVERPDGSNFTLKIRSTKLEDSAMYFCATQSGPSYGYTFGSGTRLTVV.

This chain links TRBV20-1 with TRBJ2-1; 7 bases agree with TRBD2. Germline CDR1 is DFQATT and CDR2 is SNEGSKA (reference sequence). V dropped 1 base and J dropped 4; count of bases not matched to a gene: 7. This CDR3 spans 15 amino acids. This CDR3 is CSARVGGGSYNEQFF. The CDR3 nucleotides are TGCAGTGCTAGAGTGGGCGGGGGTTCATACAATGAGCAGTTCTTC.

This clonotype occurred once. The chain recombines TRBV5-4 with TRBJ1-1; D gene unclear. Trimming pared 0 bases from V and 2 bases from J, leaving 8 bases between. Germline V gives CDR1 SGHNT, CDR2 YYREEE (reference sequence). The CDR3 contains 14 residues. CDR3 DNA sequence: TGTGCCAGCAGCTTGGGGGCGTACAACACTGAAGCTTTCTTT. Its translation is CASSLGAYNTEAFF.

By share, this clonotype counts as medium-sized (0.01 to 0.1%). The rearrangement links TRBV12-3 or TRBV12-4 to TRBJ1-1; no reliable D call. V gave up 2 bases and J gave up 4 bases, with 8 bases separating them. The CDR3 sequence is 13 residues long. The CDR3: CASSLMGGTEAFF. The CDR3 DNA is TGTGCCAGCAGTTTAATGGGAGGCACTGAAGCTTTCTTT.

The rearrangement uses TRBV10-3 and TRBJ1-4; 11 bases are shared with TRBD1. CDR1 is ENHRY, CDR2 SYGVKD, per germline. The CDR3 totals 14 residues. V trimming: 4 bases; J trimming: 8 bases; junction bases outside the gene matches: 3. The CDR3: CAISVDRGQEKLFF. In nucleotides, the CDR3 is TGTGCCATCAGTGTGGACAGGGGGCAGGAAAAACTGTTTTTT.

This chain connects TRBV11-2 to TRBJ2-5; TRBD1 might be the D (5 bases). This CDR3 contains 13 residues. V dropped 5 bases and J dropped 9 bases, with 16 bases sitting between them. Germline loops: CDR1 SGHAT, CDR2 FQNNGV. This CDR3 reads CASSPRQGWAQYF. The CDR3 coding sequence is TGTGCCAGCAGCCCCCGCCAGGGATGGGCCCAGTACTTC.

This clonotype was counted a few times. The genes are TRBV6-5 and TRBJ2-5, with D hard to call. V was cut by 2 bases and J by 2 bases, with 12 bases left in between. Germline loops: CDR1 MNHEY, CDR2 SVGAGI. CDR3 length equals 15 residues. CDR3 in amino acids: CASSYLGRAQETQYF. In nucleotides, the CDR3 is TGTGCCAGCAGTTACCTCGGAAGGGCTCAAGAGACCCAGTACTTC.

This CDR3 reads CASSLREQFF. The CDR3 DNA reads as TGTGCCAGCAGTTTGAGGGAGCAGTTCTTC. V gene TRBV12-3 or TRBV12-4 combines with J gene TRBJ2-1; D is undetermined. The V and J ends lost 3 bases and 10 bases respectively, with 4 bases between them. CDR3 length: 10 residues.

The chain couples TRBV4-1 to TRBJ2-1, with D possibly TRBD1 on 6 matching bases. Trimming cost V 1 base and J 4 bases, with 14 bases left between them. CDR1 and CDR2 from the germline V gene are MGHRA and YSYEKL. This CDR3 region has 16 residues. The CDR3 DNA is TGCGCCAGCAGCCAAGTTGTCCAGGGGAAATACAATGAGCAGTTCTTC. Protein product: CASSQVVQGKYNEQFF.

In this sample, this clonotype turned up many times. This chain uses TRBV7-9 with TRBJ2-2, with D unclear. The CDR3 totals 14 residues. Germline CDR1 is SEHNR and CDR2 is FQNEAQ (reference sequence). The V end was cut by 6 bases, the J end by 1 base, with 9 bases between. The CDR3 DNA is TGTGCCAGCAGTTTACTATGGAACACCGGGGAGCTGTTTTTT. Residues: CASSLLWNTGELFF. The whole variable domain, remainder taken from reference TRBV7-9 and TRBJ2-2, is DTGVSQNPRHKITKRGQNVTFRCDPISEHNRLYWYRQTLGQGPEFLTYFQNEAQLEKSRLLSDRFSAERPKGSFSTLEIQRTEQGDSAMYLCASSLLWNTGELFFGEGSRLTVL.

This clonotype counts as medium-sized. The V and J genes are TRBV6-5 and TRBJ2-3; tentative D call: TRBD1 (5 bases). V shed 2 bases and J shed 4 bases, with 10 bases lying between them. This CDR3 spans 14 amino acids. The germline V gene encodes CDR1 MNHEY and CDR2 SVGAGI. The CDR3 DNA is TGTGCCAGCAGTTACCAGGGAAACGCAGATACGCAGTATTTT. Translating gives CASSYQGNADTQYF.

The chain combines TRBV9 with TRBJ2-2; D may be TRBD1 (5 bases). Germline V CDR1 and CDR2: SGDLS, YYNGEE. Trimming shortened V by 3 bases and J by 6 bases, and 12 bases separated the two germline ends. This CDR3 contains 14 residues. The CDR3 region is CASSANQGSGELFF. CDR3 nucleotides: TGTGCCAGCAGCGCGAACCAGGGTTCCGGGGAGCTGTTTTTT.

The rearrangement uses TRBV11-2 and TRBJ2-3; TRBD2 is a possible D gene (7 bases). Germline CDR1 reads SGHAT; CDR2 reads FQNNGV. Trimming took off 4 bases at V and 3 bases at J, with 11 bases between the two ends. The CDR3 is 14 residues long. The CDR3 region is CASSSRGATDTQYF. DNA of the CDR3: TGTGCCAGCAGCTCTCGGGGGGCTACAGATACGCAGTATTTT.

This clonotype came up a few times. The rearrangement uses TRBV2 and TRBJ1-4; D is unclear. V lost 7 bases, J lost 4 bases, and 13 bases lay in between. Germline values: CDR1 SNHLY, CDR2 FYNNEI. This CDR3 has 14 amino acids. CDR3: CASKRSVLNEKLFF. Here the CDR3 DNA reads TGTGCCAGCAAGAGGAGCGTCCTTAATGAAAAACTGTTTTTT. Based on the CDR3 plus reference TRBV2 and TRBJ1-4, the full variable domain is EPEVTQTPSHQVTQMGQEVILRCVPISNHLYFYWYRQILGQKVEFLVSFYNNEISEKSEIFDDQFSVERPDGSNFTLKIRSTKLEDSAMYFCASKRSVLNEKLFFGSGTQLSVL.

This chain connects TRBV20-1 to TRBJ1-1, with TRBD1 as a possible D gene (5 bases). Looked up from germline, CDR1 is DFQATT and CDR2 is SNEGSKA (reference sequence). V was shortened by 5 bases and J by 4 bases, with 17 bases between the two germline ends. The CDR3 has 14 residues. The CDR3 DNA is TGCAGTGCTCCCCAGGCAGGGTTCGGCACTGAAGCTTTCTTT. Protein: CSAPQAGFGTEAFF.

In nucleotides, the CDR3 is TGTGCCAGCAGTTATGAGGCCACCCAAGAGACCCAGTACTTC. It is translated as CASSYEATQETQYF. V is TRBV6-6 and J is TRBJ2-5; D gene uncertain. Germline CDR1 MNHNY, CDR2 SVGAGI (reference sequence). Trimming cost V 3 bases and J 1 base, with 9 bases left between them. The CDR3 covers 14 residues.

This sequence joins TRBV3-1 and TRBJ2-7; TRBD1 matches 7 bases. The ends lost 3 bases at V and 5 bases at J; junction bases unmatched: 4. This CDR3 spans 13 amino acids. Germline lookup yields CDR1 LGHDT and CDR2 YNNKEL (reference sequence). The CDR3: CASSHDRVDEQYF. The CDR3 DNA is TGTGCCAGCAGCCATGACAGGGTAGACGAGCAGTACTTC.